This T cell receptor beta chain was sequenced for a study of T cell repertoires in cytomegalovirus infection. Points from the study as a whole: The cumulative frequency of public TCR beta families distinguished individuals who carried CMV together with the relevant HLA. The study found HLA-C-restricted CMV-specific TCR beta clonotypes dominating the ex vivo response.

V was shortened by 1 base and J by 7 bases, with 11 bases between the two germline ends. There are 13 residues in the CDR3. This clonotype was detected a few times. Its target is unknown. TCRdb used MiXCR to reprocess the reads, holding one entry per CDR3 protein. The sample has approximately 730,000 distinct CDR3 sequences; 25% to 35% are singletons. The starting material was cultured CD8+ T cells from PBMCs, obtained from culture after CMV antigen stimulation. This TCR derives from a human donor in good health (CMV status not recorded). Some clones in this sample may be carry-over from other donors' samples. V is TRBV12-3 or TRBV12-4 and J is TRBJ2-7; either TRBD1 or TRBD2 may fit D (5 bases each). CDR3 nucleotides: TGTGCCAGCAGTTTAGGGGGGTTTGAGGAGCAGTACGTC. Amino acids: CASSLGGFEEQYV.